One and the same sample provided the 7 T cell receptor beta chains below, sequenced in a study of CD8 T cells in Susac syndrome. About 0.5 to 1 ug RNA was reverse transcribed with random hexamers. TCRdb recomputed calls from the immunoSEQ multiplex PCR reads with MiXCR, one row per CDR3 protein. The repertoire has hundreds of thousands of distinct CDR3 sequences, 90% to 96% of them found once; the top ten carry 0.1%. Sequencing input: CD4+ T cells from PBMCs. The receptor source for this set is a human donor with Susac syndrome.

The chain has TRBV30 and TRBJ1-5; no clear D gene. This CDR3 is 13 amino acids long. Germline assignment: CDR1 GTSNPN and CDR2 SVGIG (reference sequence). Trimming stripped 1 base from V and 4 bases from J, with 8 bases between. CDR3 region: CAWSAQENQPQHF. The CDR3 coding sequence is TGTGCCTGGAGTGCTCAGGAGAATCAGCCCCAGCATTTT.

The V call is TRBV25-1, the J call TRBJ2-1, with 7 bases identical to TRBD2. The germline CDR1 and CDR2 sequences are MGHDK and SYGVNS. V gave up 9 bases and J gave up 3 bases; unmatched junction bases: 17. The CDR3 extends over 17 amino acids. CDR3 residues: CASRQDYSGLSYNEQFF. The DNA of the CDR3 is TGTGCCAGTCGACAAGACTATAGCGGGTTGAGCTACAATGAGCAGTTCTTC.

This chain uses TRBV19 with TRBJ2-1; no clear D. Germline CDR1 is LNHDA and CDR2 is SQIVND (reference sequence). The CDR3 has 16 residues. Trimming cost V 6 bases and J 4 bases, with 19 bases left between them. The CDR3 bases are TGTGCCAGTAGGGAAAGACTCCAAAACCCTTACAATGAGCAGTTCTTC. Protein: CASRERLQNPYNEQFF.

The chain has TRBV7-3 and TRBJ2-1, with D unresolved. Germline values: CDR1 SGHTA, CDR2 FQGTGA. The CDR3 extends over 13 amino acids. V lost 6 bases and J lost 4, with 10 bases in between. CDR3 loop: CASSKGYYNEQFF. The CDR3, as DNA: TGTGCCAGCAGTAAGGGCTATTACAATGAGCAGTTCTTC.

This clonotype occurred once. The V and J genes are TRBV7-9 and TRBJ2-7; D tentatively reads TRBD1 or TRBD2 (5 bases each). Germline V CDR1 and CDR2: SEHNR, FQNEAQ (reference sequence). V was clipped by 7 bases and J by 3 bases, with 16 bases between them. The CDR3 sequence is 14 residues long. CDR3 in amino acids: CASTTARDRYEQYF. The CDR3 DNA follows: TGTGCCAGCACGACGGCCCGGGACCGCTACGAGCAGTACTTC. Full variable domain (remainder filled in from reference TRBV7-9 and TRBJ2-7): DTGVSQNPRHKITKRGQNVTFRCDPISEHNRLYWYRQTLGQGPEFLTYFQNEAQLEKSRLLSDRFSAERPKGSFSTLEIQRTEQGDSAMYLCASTTARDRYEQYFGPGTRLTVT.

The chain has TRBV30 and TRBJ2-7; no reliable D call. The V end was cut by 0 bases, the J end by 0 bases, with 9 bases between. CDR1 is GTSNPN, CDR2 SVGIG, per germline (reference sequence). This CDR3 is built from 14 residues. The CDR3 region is CAWSVLWSSYEQYF. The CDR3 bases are TGTGCCTGGAGTGTACTCTGGAGCTCCTACGAGCAGTACTTC.

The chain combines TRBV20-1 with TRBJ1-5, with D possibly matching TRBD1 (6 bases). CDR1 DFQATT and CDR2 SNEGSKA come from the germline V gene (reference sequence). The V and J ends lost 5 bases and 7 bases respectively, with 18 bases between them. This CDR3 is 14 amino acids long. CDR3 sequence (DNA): TGCAGTGCTGGGTCCGACAGGTTGTACCAGCCCCAGCATTTT. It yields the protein CSAGSDRLYQPQHF.